A selection of T cell receptor beta chains follows, all from one sample in a study of shared clonotypes between healthy human individuals. Here immunoSEQ multiplex PCR was the method, and the copy in TCRdb shows in-frame clones only, minus some. This sample yields about 2.1 million clones, of which about 93% are seen a single time; around 1.8% belongs to the top ten. Sequencing used naive CD8+ T cells from PBMCs. The receptor source for this set is a man between 18 and 35 years old in good health. Some clones in this sample may be carry-over from other donors' samples. Both conserved end residues are part of each CDR3. The D gene is left open where the match is weak. A clone size is listed for some rows: how often the clone was seen (once, few, many), or a class if it is expanded.

CDR3 protein: CASRGVENTEAFF; CDR3 DNA: TGTGCCAGCAGGGGGGTGGAGAACACTGAAGCTTTCTTT; J gene: TRBJ1-1; D gene: NA; clone size: NA; V gene: TRBV7-9
CDR3 protein: CASSLGRAAYEQYF; CDR3 DNA: TGTGCCAGCAGTTTAGGCAGGGCGGCCTACGAGCAGTACTTC; J gene: TRBJ2-7; D gene: NA; clone size: NA; V gene: TRBV27
CDR3 protein: CASSVDWRTSTDTQYF; CDR3 DNA: TGTGCCAGCAGCGTAGATTGGCGGACTAGCACAGATACGCAGTATTTT; J gene: TRBJ2-3; D gene: NA; clone size: NA; V gene: TRBV9
CDR3 protein: CASSPDAGLNQPQHF; CDR3 DNA: TGTGCCAGCAGTCCAGACGCGGGTCTTAATCAGCCCCAGCATTTT; J gene: TRBJ1-5; D gene: NA; clone size: NA; V gene: TRBV27
CDR3 protein: CASSPDWGQETQYF; CDR3 DNA: TGTGCCAGCAGTCCGGACTGGGGACAAGAGACCCAGTACTTC; J gene: TRBJ2-5; D gene: NA; clone size: once; V gene: TRBV28
CDR3 protein: CASSALRVAATYEQYF; CDR3 DNA: TGTGCCAGCAGTGCGCTCAGGGTAGCGGCAACCTACGAGCAGTACTTC; J gene: TRBJ2-7; D gene: NA; clone size: NA; V gene: TRBV27
CDR3 protein: CASRTDRGNAGELFF; CDR3 DNA: TGCGCCAGCAGGACGGACAGGGGAAACGCCGGGGAGCTGTTTTTT; J gene: TRBJ2-2; D gene: TRBD1; clone size: NA; V gene: TRBV5-1
CDR3 protein: CASSPGTGLGNTIYF; CDR3 DNA: TGTGCCAGCAGCCCTGGGACAGGGCTTGGAAACACCATATATTTT; J gene: TRBJ1-3; D gene: TRBD1; clone size: NA; V gene: TRBV6-5
CDR3 protein: CASSVQGIGTYNEQFF; CDR3 DNA: TGTGCCAGTAGTGTGCAGGGAATAGGGACGTACAATGAGCAGTTCTTC; J gene: TRBJ2-1; D gene: NA; clone size: NA; V gene: TRBV19
CDR3 protein: CSAPEGLESRGYTF; CDR3 DNA: TGCAGCGCCCCGGAGGGGTTGGAATCGAGAGGCTACACCTTC; J gene: TRBJ1-2; D gene: NA; clone size: NA; V gene: TRBV29-1
CDR3 protein: CASSDGGRGVRGTEAFF; CDR3 DNA: TGTGCCAGCAGTGATGGAGGCAGGGGGGTAAGAGGCACTGAAGCTTTCTTT; J gene: TRBJ1-1; D gene: TRBD1; clone size: NA; V gene: TRBV2
CDR3 protein: CASSFFVGTEAFF; CDR3 DNA: TGTGCCAGCAGTTTTTTTGTGGGAACTGAAGCTTTCTTT; J gene: TRBJ1-1; D gene: NA; clone size: once; V gene: TRBV6-5
CDR3 protein: CASSYWAGATDTQYF; CDR3 DNA: TGTGCCAGCAGTTACTGGGCGGGAGCCACAGATACGCAGTATTTT; J gene: TRBJ2-3; D gene: TRBD2; clone size: NA; V gene: TRBV6-5
CDR3 protein: CASSLLLAGPYYEQYF; CDR3 DNA: TGTGCCAGCAGTTTATTACTAGCGGGACCTTACTACGAGCAGTACTTC; J gene: TRBJ2-7; D gene: TRBD2; clone size: NA; V gene: TRBV27
CDR3 protein: CATYQGYEQYF; CDR3 DNA: TGTGCCACCTACCAGGGCTACGAGCAGTACTTC; J gene: TRBJ2-7; D gene: NA; clone size: NA; V gene: TRBV6-5
CDR3 protein: CASRVTGVNQPQHF; CDR3 DNA: TGTGCCAGCAGGGTTACCGGAGTCAATCAGCCCCAGCATTTT; J gene: TRBJ1-5; D gene: NA; clone size: NA; V gene: TRBV27
CDR3 protein: CASSLDEYEQYF; CDR3 DNA: TGTGCCAGCAGCTTGGATGAGTACGAGCAGTACTTC; J gene: TRBJ2-7; D gene: NA; clone size: NA; V gene: TRBV5-8
CDR3 protein: CASSQDWETGVKETQYF; CDR3 DNA: TGTGCCAGCAGCCAAGATTGGGAGACAGGGGTAAAGGAGACCCAGTACTTC; J gene: TRBJ2-5; D gene: TRBD1; clone size: NA; V gene: TRBV14
CDR3 protein: CASSSGSVNNEQFF; CDR3 DNA: TGTGCCAGCAGCTCGGGATCGGTAAATAATGAGCAGTTCTTC; J gene: TRBJ2-1; D gene: NA; clone size: once; V gene: TRBV11-3
CDR3 protein: CASSPPQAGPSYEQYF; CDR3 DNA: TGTGCCAGCAGCCCACCTCAGGCGGGGCCCTCCTACGAGCAGTACTTC; J gene: TRBJ2-7; D gene: NA; clone size: NA; V gene: TRBV21-1
CDR3 protein: CAINRDSSLYEQYF; CDR3 DNA: TGTGCCATCAACCGGGACAGCAGCCTCTACGAGCAGTACTTC; J gene: TRBJ2-7; D gene: TRBD1; clone size: NA; V gene: TRBV10-3
CDR3 protein: CASSEGPLDQPQHF; CDR3 DNA: TGCGCCAGCAGTGAGGGACCTTTGGATCAGCCCCAGCATTTT; J gene: TRBJ1-5; D gene: NA; clone size: NA; V gene: TRBV10-1
CDR3 protein: CASSSYRIYGYTF; CDR3 DNA: TGTGCCAGCAGTTCTTACAGGATCTATGGCTACACCTTC; J gene: TRBJ1-2; D gene: NA; clone size: NA; V gene: TRBV28
CDR3 protein: CASSLGPFGEQYF; CDR3 DNA: TGTGCCAGCAGCCTGGGACCCTTTGGCGAGCAGTACTTC; J gene: TRBJ2-7; D gene: NA; clone size: NA; V gene: TRBV28
CDR3 protein: CASSLALSFGEQYF; CDR3 DNA: TGTGCCAGCAGTCTAGCCTTGTCTTTTGGTGAGCAGTACTTC; J gene: TRBJ2-7; D gene: NA; clone size: NA; V gene: TRBV28
CDR3 protein: CASSQRTGLAGAGTDTQYF; CDR3 DNA: TGTGCCAGCAGCCAGCGCACCGGACTAGCGGGAGCGGGGACAGATACGCAGTATTTT; J gene: TRBJ2-3; D gene: TRBD2; clone size: NA; V gene: TRBV4-2
CDR3 protein: CASSSGIYNEQFF; CDR3 DNA: TGTGCCAGCTCTAGCGGTATCTACAATGAGCAGTTCTTC; J gene: TRBJ2-1; D gene: TRBD2; clone size: NA; V gene: TRBV2
CDR3 protein: CASSRGPLGNEQFF; CDR3 DNA: TGTGCCAGCAGTCGAGGACCCCTCGGGAATGAGCAGTTCTTC; J gene: TRBJ2-1; D gene: NA; clone size: NA; V gene: TRBV27
CDR3 protein: CASSSWAFDRGGHTEAFF; CDR3 DNA: TGTGCCAGCAGCTCGTGGGCGTTCGACAGGGGTGGGCACACTGAAGCTTTCTTT; J gene: TRBJ1-1; D gene: TRBD1; clone size: NA; V gene: TRBV7-9
CDR3 protein: CVSGAGRLDTQYF; CDR3 DNA: TGTGTTAGCGGGGCAGGGAGATTAGATACGCAGTATTTT; J gene: TRBJ2-3; D gene: TRBD2; clone size: NA; V gene: TRBV11-2
CDR3 protein: CASRPLRGGQETQYF; CDR3 DNA: TGTGCCAGCAGACCCCTCAGGGGGGGGCAAGAGACCCAGTACTTC; J gene: TRBJ2-5; D gene: NA; clone size: NA; V gene: TRBV6-1
CDR3 protein: CASSGGGLYNEQFF; CDR3 DNA: TGTGCCAGCAGCGGCGGGGGGCTGTACAATGAGCAGTTCTTC; J gene: TRBJ2-1; D gene: TRBD2; clone size: NA; V gene: TRBV11-2
CDR3 protein: CASTFGGQPQHF; CDR3 DNA: TGTGCCAGCACCTTTGGGGGACAGCCCCAGCATTTT; J gene: TRBJ1-5; D gene: NA; clone size: NA; V gene: TRBV28
CDR3 protein: CASSLGTGSKLFF; CDR3 DNA: TGCGCCAGCAGCTTGGGGACAGGATCAAAACTGTTTTTT; J gene: TRBJ1-4; D gene: TRBD1; clone size: NA; V gene: TRBV5-1
CDR3 protein: CASSLDRGSPWHGYTF; CDR3 DNA: TGTGCCAGCAGCTTGGACAGGGGCTCCCCCTGGCATGGCTACACCTTC; J gene: TRBJ1-2; D gene: TRBD1; clone size: NA; V gene: TRBV13
CDR3 protein: CASSEVGGANVLTF; CDR3 DNA: TGTGCCAGCAGTGAGGTCGGTGGGGCCAACGTCCTGACTTTC; J gene: TRBJ2-6; D gene: NA; clone size: NA; V gene: TRBV25-1
CDR3 protein: CASSQDPRGHLNEQFF; CDR3 DNA: TGTGCCAGCAGCCAAGATCCCAGGGGCCATCTCAATGAGCAGTTCTTC; J gene: TRBJ2-1; D gene: NA; clone size: NA; V gene: TRBV14
CDR3 protein: CATSSFRLANYGYTF; CDR3 DNA: TGTGCCACCAGCAGCTTCCGTTTAGCTAACTATGGCTACACCTTC; J gene: TRBJ1-2; D gene: NA; clone size: once; V gene: TRBV15
CDR3 protein: CASSYSHTEAFF; CDR3 DNA: TGTGCCAGCAGTTACAGCCACACTGAAGCTTTCTTT; J gene: TRBJ1-1; D gene: NA; clone size: NA; V gene: TRBV7-9